This passage covers 32 T cell receptor beta chains from one sample sequenced in a study of Graves' ophthalmopathy and Graves' hyperthyroidism. Amplification of TCR beta CDR3 regions used RNA transcripts. A first-round RT-PCR used HTBI primers, followed by a second-round multiplex PCR. TCRdb re-called the multiplex PCR reads with MiXCR, one entry per CDR3 protein. This table holds under 200,000 distinct CDR3 sequences, about 40% found once. Sequences were obtained from peripheral blood. The receptors come from a woman aged 40 to 50 with Graves' ophthalmopathy.

This clonotype was found many times. The chain uses TRBV6-1 and TRBJ1-1; D ambiguous. V lost 5 bases and J lost 1, with 11 bases in between. This CDR3 spans 14 amino acids. Germline V lookup: CDR1 MNHNS, CDR2 SASEGT. CDR3 coding DNA: TGTGCCAGCAGTAAGCCGTCTCAGAACACTGAAGCTTTCTTT. Translation gives CASSKPSQNTEAFF.

This clonotype was detected many times. The chain combines TRBV2 with TRBJ2-7; the D call may be TRBD1 or TRBD2 (6 bases each). Trimming pared 3 bases from V and 9 bases from J, leaving 18 bases between. There are 14 residues in the CDR3. Germline values: CDR1 SNHLY, CDR2 FYNNEI. The CDR3, as DNA: TGTGCCAGCAGTGACGGAGGGGGTACTACGACGCAGTACTTC. Translated, it gives CASSDGGGTTTQYF.

This clonotype has ten or more counts. This chain uses TRBV2 with TRBJ1-2; TRBD1 is a possible D gene (5 bases). Looked up from germline, CDR1 is SNHLY and CDR2 is FYNNEI. Trimming took 7 bases from V and 0 from J, leaving 15 bases between them. CDR3 length: 15 amino acids. CDR3 loop: CASTSSDTANYGYTF. The CDR3 DNA reads TGTGCCAGCACCTCCTCGGACACCGCTAACTATGGCTACACCTTC.

The table lists this clonotype with many counts. The genes are TRBV18 and TRBJ1-2; D is uncertain. V lost 0 bases and J 2 bases, leaving 13 bases between the germline ends. This CDR3 is built from 16 residues. Germline CDR1 KGHSH, CDR2 LQKENI. The chain's CDR3 is CASSPPAQPFNYGYTF. The CDR3 DNA sequence: TGTGCCAGCTCACCACCCGCACAGCCCTTCAACTATGGCTACACCTTC.

The chain combines TRBV6-2 or TRBV6-3 with TRBJ1-1; the match to TRBD1 covers 9 bases. J lost 1 base, V lost 1 base, and 1 base had no gene match. Germline loops: CDR1 MNHEY, CDR2 SVGEGT. There are 15 residues in the CDR3. CDR3 amino acids: CASSYWGQGNTEAFF. CDR3 bases: TGTGCCAGCAGTTACTGGGGACAGGGGAACACTGAAGCTTTCTTT.

This clonotype occurred many times. The V gene is TRBV5-1, the J gene TRBJ2-7, with D maybe TRBD2 (6 bases). Trimming took 2 bases from V and 2 from J, leaving 17 bases between them. This CDR3 has 16 amino acids. Germline values: CDR1 SGHRS, CDR2 YFSETQ. CDR3 in amino acids: CASSFPTTGVTYEQYF. The DNA of the CDR3 is TGCGCCAGCAGCTTCCCGACTACGGGAGTGACCTACGAGCAGTACTTC.

The J gene is TRBJ2-5, the V gene TRBV6-2 or TRBV6-3; TRBD1 might be the D (6 bases). The CDR3 runs to 15 residues. Trimming stripped 6 bases from V and 5 bases from J, with 19 bases between. Germline values: CDR1 MNHEY, CDR2 SVGEGT. CDR3 sequence: CASSREGHSSETQYF. CDR3 nucleotides: TGTGCCAGCAGCCGCGAGGGACACTCAAGTGAGACCCAGTACTTC.

The sample holds many counts of this clonotype. The V gene is TRBV19, the J gene TRBJ2-4; 7 bases fit TRBD2. V dropped 6 bases and J dropped 11; count of bases not matched to a gene: 10. Germline lookup yields CDR1 LNHDA and CDR2 SQIVND (reference sequence). The CDR3 is 13 residues long. The CDR3 sequence is CASRKTSESVQYF. The CDR3 DNA is TGTGCCAGTAGAAAAACTAGCGAGTCGGTTCAGTACTTC.

This chain links TRBV6-2 or TRBV6-3 with TRBJ1-5; no reliable D call. With 6 bases removed from V and 3 bases from J, the gap between germline ends came to 12 bases. The germline V gene encodes CDR1 MNHEY and CDR2 SVGEGT. This CDR3 region has 14 residues. The CDR3 spells CASSKTGFNQPQHF. The CDR3 DNA follows: TGTGCCAGCAGCAAGACCGGCTTCAATCAGCCCCAGCATTTT.

This clonotype showed up many times. The chain links TRBV19 to TRBJ1-1; weak D call: TRBD1 (5 bases). Germline V gene sequence: CDR1 LNHDA, CDR2 SQIVND (reference sequence). Trimming left V 8 bases short and J 4 bases short, with 11 bases between. CDR3 length equals 12 residues. CDR3 sequence reads: CASRRDGTEAFF. CDR3 sequence (DNA): TGTGCCAGTCGCAGGGACGGCACTGAAGCTTTCTTT.

The chain has TRBV19 and TRBJ2-7, with TRBD2 as a possible D gene (6 bases). CDR1 is LNHDA, CDR2 SQIVND, per germline (reference sequence). CDR3 length: 14 residues. V was pared by 0 bases and J by 0 bases, with 6 bases between. CDR3 amino acids: CASSIEAGSYEQYF. The CDR3 bases are TGTGCCAGTAGTATAGAAGCGGGCTCCTACGAGCAGTACTTC.

This clonotype was counted many times. The chain recombines TRBV28 with TRBJ2-7, with D hard to call. Germline loops: CDR1 MDHEN, CDR2 SYDVKM. Trimming pared 8 bases from V and 2 bases from J, leaving 13 bases between. This CDR3 has 13 amino acids. The CDR3 spells CASRPPATYEQYF. CDR3 DNA: TGTGCCAGCCGGCCGCCAGCTACCTACGAGCAGTACTTC.

This clonotype has a count of ten or more. The chain combines TRBV11-2 with TRBJ2-7; D remains ambiguous. The CDR3 totals 16 residues. Trimming removed 1 base at V and 0 bases at J, with 13 bases between. Germline values: CDR1 SGHAT, CDR2 FQNNGV. In nucleotides, the CDR3 is TGTGCCAGCAGCTTAGTTGATTGGGAAAACTCCTACGAGCAGTACTTC. It specifies CASSLVDWENSYEQYF.

The J gene is TRBJ1-1, the V gene TRBV29-1; D perhaps matches TRBD1 (5 bases). The CDR3 extends over 15 amino acids. Germline V lookup: CDR1 SQVTM, CDR2 ANQGSEA. The V and J ends lost 6 bases and 1 base respectively, with 18 bases between them. In nucleotides, the CDR3 is TGCAGCGTCTACCGAGCAGGGTTGGGGAACACTGAAGCTTTCTTT. Translating gives CSVYRAGLGNTEAFF.

The CDR3, as DNA: TGTGCCACCCGTACTAGGCCGGGGTCCGAGCAGTACTTC. Its protein product is CATRTRPGSEQYF. The chain carries TRBV6-9 and TRBJ2-7; possibly TRBD2 for D (5 bases). Between the trimmed V and J ends, which lost 10 bases and 6 bases, there was a span of 19 bases. CDR1 is MNHGY and CDR2 is SVAAGI in the germline V gene. CDR3 length: 13 residues.

This clonotype was recorded at least ten times. V and J are TRBV12-3 or TRBV12-4 and TRBJ2-7; D not certain. CDR3 length equals 13 residues. V lost 0 bases to trimming and J lost 3 bases, with 6 bases between them. The CDR3 nucleotides read TGTGCCAGCAGTTTAGCGGAAGACTACGAGCAGTACTTC. Amino acid sequence: CASSLAEDYEQYF.

This clonotype has at least ten counts. V is TRBV7-9 and J is TRBJ1-2, with 9 bases aligning to TRBD1. CDR1 SEHNR and CDR2 FQNEAQ come from the germline V gene (reference sequence). The CDR3 runs to 17 residues. V lost 5 bases and J lost 3; bases outside the gene matches: 13. CDR3 region: CASSLQGAQFSDYGYTF. Written as DNA, the CDR3 is TGTGCCAGCAGCCTACAGGGGGCGCAATTTAGTGACTATGGCTACACCTTC.

Ten or more counts support this clonotype. The chain combines TRBV6-2 or TRBV6-3 with TRBJ1-1; no definite D call. Germline V CDR1 and CDR2: MNHEY, SVGEGT. Trimming pared 2 bases from V and 1 base from J, leaving 5 bases between. CDR3 length: 13 residues. The CDR3 sequence is CASSYRANTEAFF. CDR3 nucleotides: TGTGCCAGCAGTTACAGGGCGAACACTGAAGCTTTCTTT.

This rearrangement joins TRBV6-1 to TRBJ1-2, with unresolved D. This CDR3 comprises 13 residues. Germline values: CDR1 MNHNS, CDR2 SASEGT. V was pared by 3 bases and J by 4 bases, with 9 bases between. CDR3 in amino acids: CASSEEFFYGYTF. The DNA of the CDR3 is TGTGCCAGCAGTGAGGAGTTTTTCTATGGCTACACCTTC.

This chain uses TRBV20-1 with TRBJ2-7, with 7 bases aligning to TRBD1. The CDR3 runs to 15 residues. Germline assignment: CDR1 DFQATT and CDR2 SNEGSKA (reference sequence). The junction had 13 bases not matched to a gene; V was cut back by 6 bases and J by 2 bases. The CDR3 nucleotides read TGCAGTGCGAAACGAGGGGGCGGTACCACCTACGAGCAGTACTTC. Translated: CSAKRGGGTTYEQYF.

This clonotype was recorded many times. The chain links TRBV7-8 to TRBJ1-5; the D is unclear. Germline CDR1 and CDR2: SGHVS and FQNEAQ. V was clipped by 2 bases and J by 2 bases, with 10 bases between them. The CDR3 totals 15 residues. CDR3 coding DNA: TGTGCCAGCAGCTTACAATTACTAGGCAATCAGCCCCAGCATTTT. It codes for CASSLQLLGNQPQHF.

This clonotype was recorded many times. The chain links TRBV6-4 to TRBJ1-3, with 8 positions matching TRBD1. This CDR3 spans 14 amino acids. CDR1 is MRHNA and CDR2 is SNTAGT in the germline V gene. The V and J ends lost 5 bases and 4 bases, in that order; junction bases with no gene match: 4. The CDR3 protein is CASSSRDRGNTIYF. CDR3 nucleotide sequence: TGTGCCAGCAGTTCTCGGGACAGGGGAAACACCATATATTTT.

The rearrangement uses TRBV11-3 and TRBJ2-5; D is unresolved. Germline-derived CDR1 and CDR2 are SGHNT and YENEEA. Deletions cut 4 bases from V and 0 bases from J, with 12 bases between. The CDR3 is 15 residues long. CDR3 sequence (DNA): TGTGCCAGCAGCTCGAACCCGGTGAACCAAGAGACCCAGTACTTC. The encoded protein is CASSSNPVNQETQYF.

This clonotype has ten or more counts. The V gene is TRBV28, the J gene TRBJ1-4, with a possible D match to TRBD1 (5 bases). The V end was cut by 1 base, the J end by 8 bases, with 11 bases between. CDR1 MDHEN and CDR2 SYDVKM come from the germline V gene. The length of the CDR3 is 14 residues. The DNA for the CDR3 is TGTGCCAGCAGTTTATCAGGGTTTAGCGAAAAACTGTTTTTT. Its protein is CASSLSGFSEKLFF.

This clonotype showed up many times. V usage is TRBV11-2 and J usage is TRBJ1-2; D not resolved. Trimming stripped 2 bases from V and 7 bases from J, with 20 bases between. CDR3 length equals 16 residues. The V gene's germline CDR1 is SGHAT and CDR2 FQNNGV. The DNA for the CDR3 is TGTGCCAGCAGCTTAAATATCATCGGTCGCCTCGGTGGCTACACCTTC. Translated, it gives CASSLNIIGRLGGYTF.

This clonotype was seen a single time. The rearrangement uses TRBV6-1 and TRBJ1-1, with TRBD1 matching 8 bases. V dropped 6 bases and J dropped 5; count of bases not matched to a gene: 11. The CDR3 totals 15 residues. Germline lookup yields CDR1 MNHNS and CDR2 SASEGT. The CDR3 reads CASRRQGRTETEAFF. As DNA, the CDR3 is TGTGCCAGCAGACGACAGGGGCGGACGGAAACTGAAGCTTTCTTT.

About this clonotype itself: The junction differs from germline at one of its ends, possibly a read error. J is TRBJ2-7 and V is TRBV12-3 or TRBV12-4; TRBD2 is a possible D gene (5 bases). This CDR3 comprises 15 residues. The CDR3 nucleotides read TGTGCCGGCAGTTTATTCCTAGCTACCTCCTACGAGCAGTACTTC. Protein product: CAGSLFLATSYEQYF.

This clonotype was picked up one time. This sequence joins TRBV11-2 and TRBJ2-7; D is perhaps TRBD1 or TRBD2 (5 bases each). Looked up from germline, CDR1 is SGHAT and CDR2 is FQNNGV. V was pared by 1 base and J by 3 bases, with 16 bases between. The CDR3 is made up of 16 amino acids. CDR3 sequence reads: CASSLGWDGEHYEQYF. CDR3 nucleotide sequence: TGTGCCAGCAGCTTAGGGTGGGACGGAGAGCACTACGAGCAGTACTTC.

This clonotype appeared many times. The chain carries TRBV12-3 or TRBV12-4 and TRBJ1-2; possibly TRBD1 for D (6 bases). Deletions cut 3 bases from V and 4 bases from J, with 12 bases between. This CDR3 region has 14 residues. CDR3 region: CASSFVSRGYGYTF. In nucleotides, the CDR3 is TGTGCCAGCAGTTTCGTCAGCAGGGGCTATGGCTACACCTTC.

This clonotype was counted only a few times. The chain combines TRBV6-2 or TRBV6-3 with TRBJ1-1, with D tentatively TRBD1 (6 bases). This CDR3 has 16 amino acids. The germline gives CDR1 MNHEY, CDR2 SVGEGT. V lost 1 base and J 0 bases, leaving 12 bases between the germline ends. The CDR3 nucleotides read TGTGCCAGCAGTTACTTTGCAGGGGAGGTGAACACTGAAGCTTTCTTT. Residues: CASSYFAGEVNTEAFF.

This clonotype has ten or more counts. Given a much more abundant clone one base away, this may be a read error. V and J are TRBV2 and TRBJ1-1; D is undetermined. Germline V CDR1 and CDR2: SNHLY, FYNNEI. The CDR3 covers 13 residues. V shed 11 bases and J shed 1 base, with 14 bases lying between them. Here the CDR3 reads CAGKGDQNTEAFF. For the CDR3, the DNA is TGTGCCGGCAAAGGAGACCAGAACACTGAAGCTTTCTTT.

This clonotype has at least ten counts. J is TRBJ1-1 and V is TRBV6-1; D is unresolved. CDR3 length equals 12 residues. V was shortened by 5 bases and J by 0 bases, with 4 bases between the two germline ends. Germline lookup yields CDR1 MNHNS and CDR2 SASEGT. The CDR3 coding sequence is TGTGCCAGCAGTAATCTGAACACTGAAGCTTTCTTT. Protein sequence: CASSNLNTEAFF.